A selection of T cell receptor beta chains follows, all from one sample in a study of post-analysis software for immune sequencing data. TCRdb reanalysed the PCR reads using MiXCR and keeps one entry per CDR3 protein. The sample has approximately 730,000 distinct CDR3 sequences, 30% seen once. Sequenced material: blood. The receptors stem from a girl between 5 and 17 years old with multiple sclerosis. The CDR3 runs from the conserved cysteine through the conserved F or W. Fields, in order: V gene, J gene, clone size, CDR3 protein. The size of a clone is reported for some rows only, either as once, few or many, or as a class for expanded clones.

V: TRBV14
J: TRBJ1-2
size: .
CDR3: CASSQPGARGYTF

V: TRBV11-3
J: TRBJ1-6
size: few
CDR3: CASSFTYNSPLHF

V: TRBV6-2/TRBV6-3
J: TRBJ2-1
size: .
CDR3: CASRDTEQFF

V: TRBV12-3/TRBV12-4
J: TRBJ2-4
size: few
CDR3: CASSLGSAGLAKNIQYF

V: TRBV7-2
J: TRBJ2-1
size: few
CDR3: CASSLIPGGGSHNEQFF

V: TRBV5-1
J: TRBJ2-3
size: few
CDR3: CASSLRRISGRTDTQYF

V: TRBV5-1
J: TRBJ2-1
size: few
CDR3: CASSPNAGAAGQFF

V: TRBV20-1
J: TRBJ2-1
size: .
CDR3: CSARDWFRLAGGGEQFF

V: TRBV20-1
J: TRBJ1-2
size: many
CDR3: CSARVRDRESGGYTF

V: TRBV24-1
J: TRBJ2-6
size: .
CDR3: CATFGEGANVLTF

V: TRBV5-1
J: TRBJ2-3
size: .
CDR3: CASSLGGAVDTQYF

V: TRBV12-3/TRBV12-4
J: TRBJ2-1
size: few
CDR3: CASSPRGGGLAKNNEQFF

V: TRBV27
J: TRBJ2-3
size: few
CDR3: CASSLDIRISTDTQYF

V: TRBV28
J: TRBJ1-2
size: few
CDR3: CASRIDRGFGGYTF

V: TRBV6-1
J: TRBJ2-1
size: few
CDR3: CASRKEGDIYEQFF

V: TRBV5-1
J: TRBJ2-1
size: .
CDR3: CASSLVPHEQFF

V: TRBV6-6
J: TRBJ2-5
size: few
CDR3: CASSTLKRETQYF

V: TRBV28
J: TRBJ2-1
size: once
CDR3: CASISSPSYNEQFF

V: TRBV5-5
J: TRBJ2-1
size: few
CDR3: CAEGDGYNEQFF

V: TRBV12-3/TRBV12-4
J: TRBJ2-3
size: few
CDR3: CASSSLAGGITDTQYF

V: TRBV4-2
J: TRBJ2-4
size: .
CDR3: CASSPSTGGSAKNIQYF

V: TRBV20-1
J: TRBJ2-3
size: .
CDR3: CSAGGSLEQYF

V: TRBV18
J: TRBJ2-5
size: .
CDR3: CASSPWAGGETQYF

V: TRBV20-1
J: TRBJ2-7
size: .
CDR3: CSARDGAGPSYEQYF

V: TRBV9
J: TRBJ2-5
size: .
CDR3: CASSDPGTKETQYF

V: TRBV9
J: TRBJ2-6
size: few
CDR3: CASSTLPDRGFSGANVLTF

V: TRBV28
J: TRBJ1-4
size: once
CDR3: CASTDPGQGREKLFF